A single sample is the source of the 21 T cell receptor beta chains below, sequenced in a study of T cell responses to AZD1222 COVID-19 vaccine. The table came from immunoSEQ multiplex PCR; TCRdb's copy has only in-frame clones and leaves some out. The table shows about 130,000 clones, with 70% to 90% occurring only once. The sample in question was peripheral blood, obtained on day 0 of AZD1222 vaccination. The receptors stem from an adult in good health.

The chain employs TRBV4-2 and TRBJ1-6; TRBD1 might be the D (5 bases). The CDR3 has 18 residues. Germline CDR1 is LGHNA and CDR2 is YNFKEQ. Trimming removed 0 bases at V and 0 bases at J, with 12 bases between. The CDR3 here is CASSQDPTESSYNSPLHF. Here the CDR3 DNA reads TGTGCCAGCAGCCAAGATCCGACAGAGAGCTCCTATAATTCACCCCTCCACTTT.

The CDR3 sequence is CATSDASGGGADTQYF. In nucleotides, the CDR3 is TGTGCCACCAGTGATGCTAGCGGGGGAGGGGCAGATACGCAGTATTTT. The V and J genes are TRBV24-1 and TRBJ2-3, with 10 bases that match TRBD2. The CDR3 is 16 amino acids. CDR1 and CDR2 (germline): KGHDR, SFDVKD. The ends lost 3 bases at V and 4 bases at J; junction bases unmatched: 6.

The rearrangement uses TRBV6-6 and TRBJ2-5; 7 nucleotides agree with TRBD2. Trimming at V came to 6 bases and at J to 7 bases, leaving 8 bases not matched to a gene. Germline CDR1 and CDR2: MNHNY and SVGAGI (reference sequence). This CDR3 spans 13 amino acids. In DNA form, the CDR3 reads TGTGCCAGCAGCGCCCGGGGGGACGGGACCCAGTACTTC. It encodes CASSARGDGTQYF.

The chain couples TRBV3-1 (or the pseudogene TRBV3-2) to TRBJ1-2; maybe TRBD1 (6 bases). The CDR3 is made up of 18 amino acids. In germline, CDR1 is LGHDT, CDR2 YNNKEL (reference sequence). V gave up 1 base and J gave up 8 bases, with 26 bases separating them. CDR3 amino acids: CASSQGVHGGRVFQGYTF. The CDR3 DNA is TGTGCCAGCAGCCAAGGCGTGCACGGGGGCAGGGTCTTTCAGGGCTACACCTTC.

This rearrangement joins TRBV5-1 to TRBJ2-6; perhaps TRBD2 as D (5 bases). Germline assignment: CDR1 SGHRS and CDR2 YFSETQ. This CDR3 comprises 20 residues. The germline V and J ends were trimmed by 0 bases and 2 bases, with 21 bases remaining between them. The CDR3 spells CASSLVGDLRGIPGANVLTF. CDR3 bases: TGCGCCAGCAGCTTGGTTGGAGACTTACGGGGTATTCCTGGGGCCAACGTCCTGACTTTC.

The rearrangement links TRBV15 to TRBJ1-4; D is undetermined. Trimming pared 1 base from V and 5 bases from J, leaving 8 bases between. The germline gives CDR1 LNHNV, CDR2 YYDKDF (reference sequence). The CDR3 runs 14 residues. This CDR3 is CATSRVITNEKLFF. As DNA, the CDR3 is TGTGCCACCAGCAGAGTGATAACCAATGAAAAACTGTTTTTT.

The count of this clone is one. The V gene is TRBV5-6, the J gene TRBJ1-4; TRBD1 might be the D (5 bases). Trimming removed 3 bases at V and 8 bases at J, with 14 bases between. The V gene's germline CDR1 is SGHDT and CDR2 YYEEEE. The CDR3 consists of 14 residues. CDR3 DNA sequence: TGTGCCAGCAGCTATACTCCCGGGGGGGAAAAACTGTTTTTT. It specifies CASSYTPGGEKLFF.

V usage is TRBV5-6 and J usage is TRBJ1-5; no clear D gene. The germline CDR1 and CDR2 sequences are SGHDT and YYEEEE. Trimming removed 0 bases from V and 5 bases from J, with 6 bases in between. This CDR3 region has 13 residues. CDR3 sequence (DNA): TGTGCCAGCAGCTTGGAGCCAGATCAGCCCCAGCATTTT. It encodes CASSLEPDQPQHF.

The CDR3 loop is CASSIQGPEQFF. As DNA, the CDR3 is TGTGCCAGCAGCATACAGGGCCCTGAGCAGTTCTTC. V and J are TRBV7-9 and TRBJ2-1; a weak D match, TRBD1 (6 bases). CDR1 and CDR2 from the germline V gene are SEHNR and FQNEAQ (reference sequence). This CDR3 has 12 amino acids. The V end was cut by 5 bases, the J end by 9 bases, with 11 bases between.

V is TRBV19 and J is TRBJ1-1; 7 bases agree with TRBD1. This CDR3 is built from 15 residues. Looked up from germline, CDR1 is LNHDA and CDR2 is SQIVND (reference sequence). V shed 3 bases and J 3 bases; nucleotides not matched to a gene: 7. Here the CDR3 reads CASSIRGQAYTEAFF. In DNA, the CDR3 is TGTGCCAGTAGTATCCGAGGACAGGCCTACACTGAAGCTTTCTTT. Complete variable domain (other parts from reference TRBV19 and TRBJ1-1): DGGITQSPKYLFRKEGQNVTLSCEQNLNHDAMYWYRQDPGQGLRLIYYSQIVNDFQKGDIAEGYSVSREKKESFPLTVTSAQKNPTAFYLCASSIRGQAYTEAFFGQGTRLTVV.

The chain carries TRBV7-9 and TRBJ1-6; no reliable D call. Germline V CDR1 and CDR2: SEHNR, FQNEAQ (reference sequence). The ends were cut back, 3 bases at V and 9 bases at J, with 9 bases in the middle. The CDR3 extends over 13 amino acids. The DNA for the CDR3 is TGTGCCAGCAGCTTTGTGGGGAGTTCACCCCTCCACTTT. Translating it yields CASSFVGSSPLHF.

V usage is TRBV29-1 and J usage is TRBJ2-3, with TRBD1 as a possible D gene (6 bases). This CDR3 is 12 amino acids long. Germline values: CDR1 SQVTM, CDR2 ANQGSEA. Trimming left V 6 bases short and J 2 bases short, with 9 bases between. The CDR3 spells CSVWDNTDTQYF. In nucleotides, the CDR3 is TGCAGCGTGTGGGACAACACAGATACGCAGTATTTT.

The chain combines TRBV29-1 with TRBJ2-5; unclear D gene. V lost 7 bases and J lost 4, with 13 bases in between. Germline values: CDR1 SQVTM, CDR2 ANQGSEA. The CDR3 has 12 residues. The CDR3 region has the DNA TGCAGCGGTATACTGACCGGAGAGACCCAGTACTTC. Protein: CSGILTGETQYF.

V is TRBV27 and J is TRBJ1-4; a weak D match, TRBD1 (6 bases). The CDR3 has 17 amino acids. V was cut by 6 bases and J by 0 bases, with 17 bases left in between. Germline CDR1 is MNHEY and CDR2 is SMNVEV (reference sequence). The CDR3 is CASSPRGTRATNEKLFF. The DNA for the CDR3 is TGTGCCAGCAGCCCAAGGGGGACAAGGGCAACTAATGAAAAACTGTTTTTT.

The chain carries TRBV9 and TRBJ2-1; 8 bases line up with TRBD2. Germline V CDR1 and CDR2: SGDLS, YYNGEE. The trim removed 2 bases at V and 9 bases at J, leaving 7 bases unmatched. The CDR3 extends over 14 amino acids. The CDR3 DNA reads TGTGCCAGCAGCGTTAGCGGGGCTTACGGTGAGCAGTTCTTC. It yields the protein CASSVSGAYGEQFF. Full variable domain (remainder filled in from reference TRBV9 and TRBJ2-1): DSGVTQTPKHLITATGQRVTLRCSPRSGDLSVYWYQQSLDQGLQFLIQYYNGEERAKGNILERFSAQQFPDLHSELNLSSLELGDSALYFCASSVSGAYGEQFFGPGTRLTVL.

This chain connects TRBV18 to TRBJ2-1; D is possibly TRBD2 (5 bases). Germline assignment: CDR1 KGHSH and CDR2 LQKENI. The ends were cut back, 6 bases at V and 11 bases at J, with 14 bases in the middle. This CDR3 spans 12 amino acids. CDR3: CASSPGEFKQFF. The CDR3 bases are TGTGCCAGCTCCCCCGGGGAGTTCAAGCAGTTCTTC.

This clone has a handful of counts. The V and J genes are TRBV19 and TRBJ1-4; unclear D gene. The V gene lost 5 bases and the J gene lost 0 bases, with 10 bases spanning the gap. Germline V CDR1 and CDR2: LNHDA, SQIVND (reference sequence). The CDR3 has 15 residues. The CDR3 reads CASSQDPTTNEKLFF. CDR3 in DNA: TGTGCCAGTAGTCAAGACCCCACAACTAATGAAAAACTGTTTTTT.

This rearrangement joins TRBV3-1 (or the pseudogene TRBV3-2) to TRBJ1-2; TRBD1 matches 8 bases. The CDR3 sequence is 15 residues long. With 4 bases clipped from V and 5 bases from J, the junction kept 9 bases outside the gene matches. CDR1 LGHDT and CDR2 YNNKEL come from the germline V gene (reference sequence). CDR3 bases: TGTGCCAGCAGCCCACGGACAGGGATGTCATATGGCTACACCTTC. This sequence encodes CASSPRTGMSYGYTF.

J is TRBJ2-1 and V is TRBV5-6, with D possibly called TRBD1 or TRBD2 (6 bases each). This CDR3 spans 15 amino acids. V shed 1 base and J shed 3 bases, with 11 bases lying between them. Germline V gene data show CDR1 as SGHDT and CDR2 as YYEEEE. This chain's CDR3 is CASSLSGAIYNEQFF. For the CDR3, the DNA is TGTGCCAGCAGCTTGTCGGGGGCCATCTACAATGAGCAGTTCTTC.

The chain combines TRBV6-6 with TRBJ2-7, with 7 bases aligning to TRBD2. The CDR3 totals 15 residues. From germline, CDR1 is MNHNY and CDR2 SVGAGI (reference sequence). V was pared by 2 bases and J by 6 bases, with 10 bases of the junction left unmatched. DNA for the CDR3: TGTGCCAGCAGTTACCCCGGCGGGGGAGGAAGCGAGCAGTACTTC. It specifies CASSYPGGGGSEQYF.

CDR3 DNA sequence: TGTGCCAGCCGGGCCGGGGGGTCGAACACTGAAGCTTTCTTT. This sequence encodes CASRAGGSNTEAFF. The chain joins TRBV19 to TRBJ1-1, with D possibly matching TRBD1 (5 bases). From germline, CDR1 is LNHDA and CDR2 SQIVND (reference sequence). V gave up 9 bases and J gave up 1 base, with 15 bases separating them. There are 14 residues in the CDR3. The full variable domain, its missing parts supplied by reference TRBV19 and TRBJ1-1, is DGGITQSPKYLFRKEGQNVTLSCEQNLNHDAMYWYRQDPGQGLRLIYYSQIVNDFQKGDIAEGYSVSREKKESFPLTVTSAQKNPTAFYLCASRAGGSNTEAFFGQGTRLTVV.